This T cell receptor (beta chain) was sequenced during a study of blood T cell repertoires in COVID-19. Across the whole study: Spain, Italy and the United States supplied samples that represented acute and convalescent COVID-19. PBMCs, B-cell-depleted T cells, or T cells were the source of the cDNA or gDNA that made up the material.

V gave up 5 bases and J gave up 5 bases, with 13 bases separating them. The CDR3 loop spans 14 amino acids. Germline CDR1 and CDR2: LNHDA and SQIVND (reference sequence). Per the original data handling: The assay estimated nucleated cells by amplifying reference gene primers. Libraries were prepared by immunoSEQ multiplex PCR; TCRdb keeps only in-frame clonotypes and omits some of them. The V and J calls and clone size come from that table; D and trimming were worked out from the DNA. The repertoire has roughly 150,000 clones, approximately 84% of them found once; the top ten carry roughly 14%. Specimen: peripheral blood. The chain couples TRBV19 to TRBJ2-1; D is ambiguous. The TCR comes from a woman of 80 years or more with acute or convalescent COVID-19. The CDR3 spells CASSLRSRDNEQFF. CDR3 DNA sequence: TGTGCCAGTAGTCTGCGGAGCCGGGACAATGAGCAGTTCTTC.